This entry is about one T cell receptor (beta chain). The data were taken from a study of shared clonotypes between healthy human individuals. Data came from immunoSEQ multiplex PCR; TCRdb stores just in-frame clones and leaves some out. The sample yields approximately 2.4 million clones, approximately 94% seen once. The germline V and J ends were trimmed by 6 bases and 5 bases, with 22 bases remaining between them. This CDR3 region has 16 residues. Germline values: CDR1 MNHEY, CDR2 SMNVEV (reference sequence). This TCR derives from a man between 18 and 35 years old in good health. Specimen: naive CD4+ T cells sorted from blood. The subset denotes: CD45RA+ positively selected. The chain combines TRBV27 with TRBJ2-5; D not resolved. The CDR3 region has the DNA TGTGCCAGCAGATCACTCGCAGACGGCGGACGGGAGACCCAGTACTTC. It yields the protein CASRSLADGGRETQYF.